This T cell receptor beta chain stems from a study of cytomegalovirus exposure and HLA in healthy donors. Study summary: For the roughly 400 genotyped donors, about 79% fell within the Caucasian-associated ancestry cluster.

For this clone: Its cognate antigen is unknown.

Study-wide results and caveats: In a later analysis, TCR beta V- and J-gene trimming showed a link to a missense DCLRE1C variant. CMV antigen specificity was confirmed in vitro for a few CMV-associated chains.

The primer mix had 60 Vbeta and 13 Jbeta primers. Assay: immunoSEQ multiplex PCR; the TCRdb copy retains only in-frame clones and omits some. The repertoire consists of approximately 100,000 clones, with about 75% occurring once and the leading ten covering under 11%. The junction had 3 bases not matched to a gene; V was cut back by 3 bases and J by 7 bases. The germline CDR1 and CDR2 sequences are KGHSH and LQKENI. This CDR3 spans 14 amino acids. This receptor was identified in a man aged 45-65 years in good health and CMV-seronegative. Sequenced sample: PBMCs. V is TRBV18 and J is TRBJ1-4, with 9 bases fitting TRBD1. For the CDR3, the DNA is TGTGCCAGCTCACCCGGGACAGGGCTTGAAAAACTGTTTTTT. This translates into CASSPGTGLEKLFF.